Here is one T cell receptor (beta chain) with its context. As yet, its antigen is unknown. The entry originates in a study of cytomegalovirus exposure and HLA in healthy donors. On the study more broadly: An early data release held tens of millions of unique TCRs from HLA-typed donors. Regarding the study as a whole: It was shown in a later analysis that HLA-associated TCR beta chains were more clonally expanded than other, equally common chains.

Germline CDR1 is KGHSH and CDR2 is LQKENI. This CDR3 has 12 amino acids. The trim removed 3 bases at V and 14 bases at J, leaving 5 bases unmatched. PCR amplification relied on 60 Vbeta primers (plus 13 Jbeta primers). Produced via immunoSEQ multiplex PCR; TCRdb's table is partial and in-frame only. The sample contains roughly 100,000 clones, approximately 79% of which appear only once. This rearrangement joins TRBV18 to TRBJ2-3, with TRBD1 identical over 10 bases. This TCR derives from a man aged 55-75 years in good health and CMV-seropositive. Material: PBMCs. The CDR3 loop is CASSPGQGQRYF. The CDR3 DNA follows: TGTGCCAGCTCACCGGGACAGGGGCAACGGTATTTT. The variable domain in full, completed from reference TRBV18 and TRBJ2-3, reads NAGVMQNPRHLVRRRGQEARLRCSPMKGHSHVYWYRQLPEEGLKFMVYLQKENIIDESGMPKERFSAEFPKEGPSILRIQQVVRGDSAAYFCASSPGQGQRYFGPGTRLTVL.